This is a list of T cell receptor beta chains from one sample in a study of patients and donors after allogeneic stem cell transplantation. TCRdb fed the RT-PCR reads into MiXCR, producing one record per CDR3 protein. The repertoire holds approximately 250,000 distinct CDR3 sequences, with over 12% as singletons. The sample comprised blood, either unsorted or a sorted T cell fraction (not recorded which). These receptors all stem from a human donor who was either an allogeneic HSCT recipient or a stem cell or donor lymphocyte infusion donor (not recorded which). It is not recorded whose cells these are; they may come from a transplant donor. Each CDR3 is given with its conserved first and last residue. A D gene is named only where the DNA matches it firmly. Size is stated for part of the rows, as once, few or many counts, or as a class when the clone is expanded.

j_call: TRBJ1-2; v_call: TRBV5-1; d_call: TRBD1; clone_size: NA; cdr3_length: 15; cdr3_nt: TGCGCCAGCAGCTGGGGACAGAGGGAGAACTATGGCTACACCTTC; cdr3_aa: CASSWGQRENYGYTF
j_call: TRBJ2-2; v_call: TRBV20-1; d_call: TRBD2; clone_size: many; cdr3_length: 19; cdr3_nt: TGCAGTGCTAATCGCCTCTTAGGCGGGGGGGCCTGGGGCACCGGGGAGCTGTTTTTT; cdr3_aa: CSANRLLGGGAWGTGELFF
j_call: TRBJ2-7; v_call: TRBV12-3/TRBV12-4; d_call: NA; clone_size: few; cdr3_length: 12; cdr3_nt: TGTGCCAGCAGTTTATGGGGGAGGGAGCAGTACTTC; cdr3_aa: CASSLWGREQYF
j_call: TRBJ2-7; v_call: TRBV19; d_call: TRBD2; clone_size: NA; cdr3_length: 14; cdr3_nt: TGTGCCAGTAGTATCATGAGCGGGGGCTACGAGCAGTACTTC; cdr3_aa: CASSIMSGGYEQYF
j_call: TRBJ2-2; v_call: TRBV6-1; d_call: NA; clone_size: few; cdr3_length: 15; cdr3_nt: TGTGCCAGCAGTAAAGGGACATCGAACACCGGGGAGCTGTTTTTT; cdr3_aa: CASSKGTSNTGELFF
j_call: TRBJ2-7; v_call: TRBV18; d_call: TRBD1; clone_size: NA; cdr3_length: 13; cdr3_nt: TGTGCCAGCAAAGGACAGGGGGCGGGAGAGCAGTACTTC; cdr3_aa: CASKGQGAGEQYF
j_call: TRBJ2-5; v_call: TRBV24-1; d_call: NA; clone_size: many; cdr3_length: 13; cdr3_nt: TGTGCCACCAGTGATTCGCATAGGGGGACCCAGTACTTC; cdr3_aa: CATSDSHRGTQYF
j_call: TRBJ1-2; v_call: TRBV27; d_call: TRBD1; clone_size: few; cdr3_length: 17; cdr3_nt: TGTGCCAGCAGTTTGGTTGAAACGGGACAGGAACCCTATGGCTACACCTTC; cdr3_aa: CASSLVETGQEPYGYTF
j_call: TRBJ2-2; v_call: TRBV5-1; d_call: NA; clone_size: many; cdr3_length: 14; cdr3_nt: TGCGCCAGCAGCTGGATGGCGAACACCGGGGAGCTGTTTTTT; cdr3_aa: CASSWMANTGELFF
j_call: TRBJ2-1; v_call: TRBV3-1; d_call: TRBD2; clone_size: few; cdr3_length: 15; cdr3_nt: TGTGCCAGCACCCCAGCTAGCGGGGGGCGGGATGAGCAGTTCTTC; cdr3_aa: CASTPASGGRDEQFF
j_call: TRBJ2-1; v_call: TRBV6-1; d_call: NA; clone_size: many; cdr3_length: 13; cdr3_nt: TGTGCCAGCCTTGAGCCTAGCTACAATGAGCAGTTCTTC; cdr3_aa: CASLEPSYNEQFF
j_call: TRBJ2-2; v_call: TRBV5-1; d_call: TRBD2; clone_size: NA; cdr3_length: 15; cdr3_nt: TGCGCCAGCAGCCCCGGGGGGGGACTCACCGGGGAGCTGTTTTTT; cdr3_aa: CASSPGGGLTGELFF
j_call: TRBJ1-5; v_call: TRBV2; d_call: TRBD1; clone_size: many; cdr3_length: 15; cdr3_nt: TGTGCCAGCAGTGGATCAGGGGGCGCAGGTCAGCCCCAGCATTTT; cdr3_aa: CASSGSGGAGQPQHF
j_call: TRBJ2-3; v_call: TRBV9; d_call: TRBD2; clone_size: many; cdr3_length: 17; cdr3_nt: TGTGCCAGCAGCGTAGATGGACTAGCGGGAGTGAAAGATACGCAGTATTTT; cdr3_aa: CASSVDGLAGVKDTQYF
j_call: TRBJ2-3; v_call: TRBV7-9; d_call: NA; clone_size: many; cdr3_length: 13; cdr3_nt: TGTGCCTCGAAGGCACTCGTCGGGGATACGCAGTATTTT; cdr3_aa: CASKALVGDTQYF
j_call: TRBJ1-2; v_call: TRBV20-1; d_call: TRBD1; clone_size: many; cdr3_length: 15; cdr3_nt: TGCAGTGCTCGAGCACAGGGGGTAGATAACTATGGCTACACCTTC; cdr3_aa: CSARAQGVDNYGYTF
j_call: TRBJ2-3; v_call: TRBV29-1; d_call: TRBD2; clone_size: NA; cdr3_length: 12; cdr3_nt: TGCAGCGTGGCGCGGGAGGTATCCGCGCAGTATTTT; cdr3_aa: CSVAREVSAQYF
j_call: TRBJ2-6; v_call: TRBV27; d_call: TRBD1; clone_size: few; cdr3_length: 17; cdr3_nt: TGTGCCAGCAGTTTCACAGGGGTCTTCTCTGGGGCCAACGTCCTGACTTTC; cdr3_aa: CASSFTGVFSGANVLTF
j_call: TRBJ2-3; v_call: TRBV7-9; d_call: NA; clone_size: NA; cdr3_length: 16; cdr3_nt: TGTGCCAGCAGCTTAACAGGGTATAGAGGTAGAGATACGCAGTATTTT; cdr3_aa: CASSLTGYRGRDTQYF
j_call: TRBJ2-7; v_call: TRBV6-2/TRBV6-3; d_call: NA; clone_size: many; cdr3_length: 13; cdr3_nt: TGTGCCAGCCATTGGGGTCACTCCTACGAGCAGTACTTC; cdr3_aa: CASHWGHSYEQYF
j_call: TRBJ1-1; v_call: TRBV12-3/TRBV12-4; d_call: NA; clone_size: NA; cdr3_length: 16; cdr3_nt: TGTGCCAGCACTTACCGGGGGCCCAGTATGAACACTGAAGCTTTCTTT; cdr3_aa: CASTYRGPSMNTEAFF
j_call: TRBJ2-2; v_call: TRBV19; d_call: NA; clone_size: few; cdr3_length: 15; cdr3_nt: TGTGCCAGTAGTATCTCTGGGGGAAACACCGGGGAGCTGTTTTTT; cdr3_aa: CASSISGGNTGELFF
j_call: TRBJ2-3; v_call: TRBV20-1; d_call: NA; clone_size: many; cdr3_length: 12; cdr3_nt: TGCAGTGCTAGAGTCCCAACGGATACGCAGTATTTT; cdr3_aa: CSARVPTDTQYF
j_call: TRBJ2-5; v_call: TRBV15; d_call: NA; clone_size: many; cdr3_length: 16; cdr3_nt: TGTGCCACCAGCAGAGAACGGTTCGGCAGTGTAGAGACCCAGTACTTC; cdr3_aa: CATSRERFGSVETQYF
j_call: TRBJ1-2; v_call: TRBV2; d_call: NA; clone_size: NA; cdr3_length: 15; cdr3_nt: TGTGCCAGCAGTGCCGGGGGGCAGGCCCTATATGGCTACACCTTC; cdr3_aa: CASSAGGQALYGYTF
j_call: TRBJ2-1; v_call: TRBV14; d_call: TRBD2; clone_size: medium-sized; cdr3_length: 18; cdr3_nt: TGTGCCAGCAGCCAACGATCACTTGGACTAGCGGGCTACAATGAGCAGTTCTTC; cdr3_aa: CASSQRSLGLAGYNEQFF
j_call: TRBJ2-1; v_call: TRBV10-3; d_call: TRBD1; clone_size: NA; cdr3_length: 18; cdr3_nt: TGTGCCATCAGTGAGGGACGGGTTGGGGACAGGGGATACAATGAGCAGTTCTTC; cdr3_aa: CAISEGRVGDRGYNEQFF
j_call: TRBJ1-2; v_call: TRBV20-1; d_call: NA; clone_size: few; cdr3_length: 14; cdr3_nt: TGCAGTGCTAGAGGAGGGTTGGACAGCTATGGCTACACCTTC; cdr3_aa: CSARGGLDSYGYTF
j_call: TRBJ1-2; v_call: TRBV27; d_call: NA; clone_size: many; cdr3_length: 15; cdr3_nt: TGTGCCAGCAGCCTACATTCAGACAGGTCGTATGGCTACACCTTC; cdr3_aa: CASSLHSDRSYGYTF
j_call: TRBJ1-1; v_call: TRBV5-1; d_call: NA; clone_size: medium-sized; cdr3_length: 13; cdr3_nt: TGCGCCAGCAGCATCGGGCCCTCCACTGAAGCTTTCTTT; cdr3_aa: CASSIGPSTEAFF
j_call: TRBJ1-2; v_call: TRBV5-8; d_call: NA; clone_size: NA; cdr3_length: 12; cdr3_nt: TGTGCCAGCAGCTTGGTGGGGAAAGGCTACACCTTC; cdr3_aa: CASSLVGKGYTF
j_call: TRBJ1-1; v_call: TRBV11-2; d_call: TRBD1; clone_size: few; cdr3_length: 15; cdr3_nt: TGTGCCAGCAGCTTAGGGGACAGGGGCCCCACTGAAGCTTTCTTT; cdr3_aa: CASSLGDRGPTEAFF
j_call: TRBJ1-6; v_call: TRBV7-3; d_call: NA; clone_size: many; cdr3_length: 14; cdr3_nt: TGTGCCAGCAGCCCCCGGGGTCTTAATTCACCCCTCCACTTT; cdr3_aa: CASSPRGLNSPLHF
j_call: TRBJ2-5; v_call: TRBV20-1; d_call: TRBD1; clone_size: NA; cdr3_length: 16; cdr3_nt: TGCAGTGCTGGCCGCCCCCCGGGACAGGGGATTGGGACCCAGTACTTC; cdr3_aa: CSAGRPPGQGIGTQYF
j_call: TRBJ2-3; v_call: TRBV20-1; d_call: NA; clone_size: NA; cdr3_length: 15; cdr3_nt: TGCAGTGCCGAGGGGGGGGAGTCTAGCACAGATACGCAGTATTTT; cdr3_aa: CSAEGGESSTDTQYF
j_call: TRBJ2-5; v_call: TRBV9; d_call: NA; clone_size: NA; cdr3_length: 15; cdr3_nt: TGTGCCAGCAGCGCACTAGGGGGGTACCAAGAGACCCAGTACTTC; cdr3_aa: CASSALGGYQETQYF
j_call: TRBJ2-3; v_call: TRBV5-6; d_call: TRBD2; clone_size: NA; cdr3_length: 16; cdr3_nt: TGTGCCAGCAGCTTTGGACTAGCGGGGGGCACAGATACGCAGTATTTT; cdr3_aa: CASSFGLAGGTDTQYF
j_call: TRBJ2-5; v_call: TRBV7-8; d_call: NA; clone_size: few; cdr3_length: 14; cdr3_nt: TGTGCCAGCAGCCCAGGCCCGAATCAAGAGACCCAGTACTTC; cdr3_aa: CASSPGPNQETQYF
j_call: TRBJ1-4; v_call: TRBV7-9; d_call: NA; clone_size: NA; cdr3_length: 15; cdr3_nt: TGTGCCAGCAGCCCACGATCGAGACATACTGAAAAACTGTTTTTT; cdr3_aa: CASSPRSRHTEKLFF
j_call: TRBJ2-3; v_call: TRBV5-4; d_call: NA; clone_size: NA; cdr3_length: 16; cdr3_nt: TGTGCCAGCAGCTTGGCCGCGACTAGAGTCACAGATACGCAGTATTTT; cdr3_aa: CASSLAATRVTDTQYF
j_call: TRBJ1-2; v_call: TRBV5-4; d_call: NA; clone_size: few; cdr3_length: 12; cdr3_nt: TGTGCCAGCAGCCAGTTTAACTATGGCTACACCTTC; cdr3_aa: CASSQFNYGYTF